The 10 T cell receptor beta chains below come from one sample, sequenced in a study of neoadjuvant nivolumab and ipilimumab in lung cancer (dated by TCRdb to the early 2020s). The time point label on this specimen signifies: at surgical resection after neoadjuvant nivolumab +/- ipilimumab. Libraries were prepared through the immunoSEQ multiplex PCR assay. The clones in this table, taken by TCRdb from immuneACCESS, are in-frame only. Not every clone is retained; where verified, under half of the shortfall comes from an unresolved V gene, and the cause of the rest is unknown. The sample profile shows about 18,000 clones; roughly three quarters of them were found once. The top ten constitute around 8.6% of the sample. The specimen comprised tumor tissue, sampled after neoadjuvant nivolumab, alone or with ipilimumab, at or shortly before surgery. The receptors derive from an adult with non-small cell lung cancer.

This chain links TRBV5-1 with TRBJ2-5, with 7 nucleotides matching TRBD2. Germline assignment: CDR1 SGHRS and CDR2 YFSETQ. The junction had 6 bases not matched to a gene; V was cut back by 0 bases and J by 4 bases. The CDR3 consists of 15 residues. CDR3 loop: CASSLGTSPPETQYF. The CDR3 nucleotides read TGCGCCAGCAGCTTGGGGACTAGTCCCCCAGAGACCCAGTACTTC. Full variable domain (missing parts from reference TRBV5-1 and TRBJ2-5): KAGVTQTPRYLIKTRGQQVTLSCSPISGHRSVSWYQQTPGQGLQFLFEYFSETQRNKGNFPGRFSGRQFSNSRSEMNVSTLELGDSALYLCASSLGTSPPETQYFGPGTRLLVL.

In DNA form, the CDR3 reads TGCAGCGTTTGGGACGGTGCGGGGACCCAGTACTTC. Residues: CSVWDGAGTQYF. V and J are TRBV29-1 and TRBJ2-5, with D tentatively TRBD1 or TRBD2 (5 bases each). Looked up from germline, CDR1 is SQVTM and CDR2 is ANQGSEA. The CDR3 extends over 12 amino acids. V gave up 5 bases and J gave up 7 bases, with 14 bases separating them.

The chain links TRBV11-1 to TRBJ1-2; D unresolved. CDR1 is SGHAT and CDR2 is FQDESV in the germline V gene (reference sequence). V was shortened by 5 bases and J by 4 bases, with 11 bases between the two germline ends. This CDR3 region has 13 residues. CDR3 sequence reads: CASSQDPSYGYTF. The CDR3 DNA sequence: TGTGCCAGCAGCCAAGACCCTTCCTATGGCTACACCTTC.

The CDR3 nucleotides read TGTGCCAGCAGCTTAGCGGATGGGCCTACCGAGCAGTACTTC. This translates into CASSLADGPTEQYF. This sequence joins TRBV7-7 and TRBJ2-7; D ambiguous. CDR3 size: 14 residues. V was trimmed by 0 bases and J by 6 bases, leaving 12 bases between them. Germline assignment: CDR1 SSHAT and CDR2 FNYEAQ (reference sequence).

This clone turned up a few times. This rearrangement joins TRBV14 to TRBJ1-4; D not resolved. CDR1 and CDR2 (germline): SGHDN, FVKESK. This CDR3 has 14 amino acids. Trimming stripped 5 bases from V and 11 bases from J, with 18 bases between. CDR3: CASSESGGFFKLFF. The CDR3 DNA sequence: TGTGCCAGCAGCGAGTCTGGTGGATTCTTCAAACTGTTTTTT.

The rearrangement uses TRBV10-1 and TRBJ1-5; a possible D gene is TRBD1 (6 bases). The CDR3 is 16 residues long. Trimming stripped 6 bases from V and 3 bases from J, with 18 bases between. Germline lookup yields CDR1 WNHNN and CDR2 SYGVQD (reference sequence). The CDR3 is CASRGTKTGPNQPQHF. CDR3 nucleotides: TGCGCCAGCAGGGGAACCAAGACAGGCCCCAATCAGCCCCAGCATTTT.

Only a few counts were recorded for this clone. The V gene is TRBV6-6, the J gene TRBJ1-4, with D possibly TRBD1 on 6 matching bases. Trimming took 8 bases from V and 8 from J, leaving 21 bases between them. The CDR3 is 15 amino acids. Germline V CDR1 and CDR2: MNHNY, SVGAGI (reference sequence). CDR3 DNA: TGTGCCAGCGGGGCGGGGGACAAAGGCCGGGAAAAACTGTTTTTT. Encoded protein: CASGAGDKGREKLFF.

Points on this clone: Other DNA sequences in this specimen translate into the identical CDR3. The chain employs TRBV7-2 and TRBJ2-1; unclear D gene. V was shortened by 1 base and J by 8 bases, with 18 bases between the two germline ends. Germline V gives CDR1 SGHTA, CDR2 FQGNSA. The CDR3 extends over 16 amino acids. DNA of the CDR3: TGTGCCAGCAGCTTAGAGAGCCGGGCTAGTCCCCATGAGCAGTTCTTC. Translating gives CASSLESRASPHEQFF.

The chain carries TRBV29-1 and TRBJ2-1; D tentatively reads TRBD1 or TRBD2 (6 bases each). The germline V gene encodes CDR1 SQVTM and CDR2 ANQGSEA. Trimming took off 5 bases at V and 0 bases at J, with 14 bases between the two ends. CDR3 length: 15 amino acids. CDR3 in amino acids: CSVLGGRFSYNEQFF. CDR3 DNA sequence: TGCAGCGTTCTCGGGGGCCGATTCTCCTACAATGAGCAGTTCTTC.

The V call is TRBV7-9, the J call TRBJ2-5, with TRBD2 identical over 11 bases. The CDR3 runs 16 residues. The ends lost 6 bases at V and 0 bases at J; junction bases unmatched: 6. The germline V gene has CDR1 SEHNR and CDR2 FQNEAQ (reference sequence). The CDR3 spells CASRPGLAGHQETQYF. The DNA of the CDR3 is TGTGCCAGCAGACCAGGACTAGCGGGTCACCAAGAGACCCAGTACTTC.